This record covers a single T cell receptor beta chain. The germline CDR1 and CDR2 sequences are SGDLS and YYNGEE. CDR3 length equals 16 residues. Trimming left V 0 bases short and J 2 bases short, with 13 bases between. The data were taken from a study of blood T cell repertoires in COVID-19. Study at large: There were acute and convalescent COVID-19 samples, and they came from the United States, Italy and Spain. PBMCs, B-cell-depleted T cells, or T cells provided the cDNA or gDNA that made up the material.

Original analysis: Amplification from reference gene primers served as the basis for estimated nucleated cell counts. Sequencing used immunoSEQ multiplex PCR; TCRdb keeps in-frame clones, though not all of them. V, J and clone size are those of that table, while D and trimming were read from the DNA. The table has roughly 120,000 clones, roughly 85% seen once. This TCR was sampled from a man in his thirties or forties with acute or convalescent COVID-19. The sequenced sample was peripheral blood. This rearrangement joins TRBV9 to TRBJ2-3, with a possible D match to TRBD2 (6 bases). CDR3 sequence (DNA): TGTGCCAGCAGCGTAGATTCGGGGGTTTCCACAGATACGCAGTATTTT. Translated: CASSVDSGVSTDTQYF.